This entry features one TCR beta chain sequence. These data come from a study of blood T cell repertoires in COVID-19. V was pared by 3 bases and J by 2 bases, with 0 bases of the junction left unmatched. The CDR3 length is 15 residues. Germline values: CDR1 SGHAT, CDR2 FQNNGV. Here immunoSEQ multiplex PCR was the method, and the copy in TCRdb shows in-frame clones only, minus some. The table has more than 250,000 clones, around 88% seen once; the top ten hold 2% to 2.5%. The receptor comes from a woman aged 30 to 39 who had recovered from COVID-19. This chain joins TRBV11-2 and TRBJ1-3; 11 bases fit TRBD1. Sequencing input: peripheral blood. The CDR3 nucleotides are TGTGCCAGCAGCTTGGGACAGGGGGCTGGAAACACCATATATTTT. Translating gives CASSLGQGAGNTIYF.